This T cell receptor (beta chain) emerged from a study of regulatory T cells in long-lasting Graves disease. Per the germline V gene, CDR1 is KGHSH and CDR2 is LQKENI. Trimming left V 2 bases short and J 2 bases short, with 6 bases between. This CDR3 comprises 13 residues. For TCR beta, libraries came from iRepertoire HTBI primers and Arm-PCR of CDR3 regions. TCRdb analysed the multiplex PCR reads with MiXCR anew, one entry per CDR3 protein. The sample records roughly 500,000 distinct CDR3 sequences, around 13% being singletons. This clonotype was counted ten times or more. This sample's time point: newly diagnosed GD, antithyroid drugs for less than 3 months. RNA isolated from PBMCs was used to make the TCR library. This same sample was also taken into another study, of T cells in Graves' hyperthyroidism and ophthalmopathy. That paper adds: Stable Graves' hyperthyroidism denoted no ophthalmopathy progression over 18 months.

The clonotype was recovered from a woman in her thirties with Graves disease. This chain links TRBV18 with TRBJ1-2; perhaps TRBD1 as D (5 bases). Material: peripheral blood mononuclear cells (PBMCs), obtained at new diagnosis, from a patient treated with antithyroid drugs. CDR3 sequence reads: CASSPRGNYGYTF. CDR3 coding DNA: TGTGCCAGCTCACCAAGGGGAAACTATGGCTACACCTTC.